A single sample is the source of the 22 T cell receptor beta chains below, sequenced in a study of OX40 agonist ivuxolimab in advanced cancers. Data came from immunoSEQ multiplex PCR; TCRdb stores just in-frame clones and leaves some out. This table holds 50,000 to 75,000 clones, about 86% found once. Sequenced here: CD4+ or CD8+ T cells sorted from blood, sampled in a trial of the OX40 agonist ivuxolimab. Receptors originate from an adult with an advanced solid tumor such as melanoma, head and neck, liver or kidney cancer.

J is TRBJ1-4 and V is TRBV7-9; D is perhaps TRBD1 (6 bases). Germline assignment: CDR1 SEHNR and CDR2 FQNEAQ (reference sequence). V lost 5 bases, J lost 9 bases, and 19 bases lay in between. The CDR3 has 15 residues. The CDR3 DNA is TGTGCCAGCAGCCCCAATTCGGGGGCGGACCAAAAACTGTTTTTT. Translation gives CASSPNSGADQKLFF.

V and J are TRBV6-1 and TRBJ2-2; the D gene is possibly TRBD2 (5 bases). Trimming took off 7 bases at V and 5 bases at J, with 14 bases between the two ends. The CDR3 is 14 amino acids. CDR1 and CDR2 from the germline V gene are MNHNS and SASEGT. The CDR3 DNA sequence: TGTGCCAGCAAGTACGTCCGGGGTACCGGGGAGCTGTTTTTT. Translated, it gives CASKYVRGTGELFF.

The J gene is TRBJ1-2, the V gene TRBV28, with D possibly TRBD1 on 6 matching bases. Germline CDR1 reads MDHEN; CDR2 reads SYDVKM. Deletions cut 7 bases from V and 1 base from J, with 13 bases between. The CDR3 is 14 amino acids. Written as DNA, the CDR3 is TGTGCCAGCACCCCCCAACAGGGTAACTATGGCTACACCTTC. Its protein product is CASTPQQGNYGYTF.

The sample holds one count of this clone. The chain recombines TRBV18 with TRBJ2-3; 9 bases match TRBD2. This CDR3 has 16 amino acids. Germline V gene data show CDR1 as KGHSH and CDR2 as LQKENI. Losses at the gene ends were 8 bases for V and 0 bases for J; bases not matched to a gene: 9. CDR3 bases: TGTGCCAGCACCCCCCTAGCGGGACCTAGCACAGATACGCAGTATTTT. Protein sequence: CASTPLAGPSTDTQYF.

V usage is TRBV28 and J usage is TRBJ1-4; D is perhaps TRBD1 (6 bases). V lost 5 bases and J 4 bases, leaving 14 bases between the germline ends. Germline CDR1 reads MDHEN; CDR2 reads SYDVKM. The CDR3 has 15 amino acids. CDR3 loop: CASSPNRVDNEKLFF. CDR3 sequence (DNA): TGTGCCAGCAGTCCCAACAGGGTAGATAATGAAAAACTGTTTTTT.

This chain joins TRBV15 and TRBJ2-3, with a tentative D call TRBD1 (6 bases). V lost 0 bases and J 1 base, leaving 11 bases between the germline ends. There are 16 residues in the CDR3. The V gene's germline CDR1 is LNHNV and CDR2 YYDKDF (reference sequence). CDR3 nucleotide sequence: TGTGCCACCAGCAGAGATCCAGGGGACGGCACAGATACGCAGTATTTT. Translated, it gives CATSRDPGDGTDTQYF. The full variable domain, rest sourced from reference TRBV15 and TRBJ2-3, is DAMVIQNPRYQVTQFGKPVTLSCSQTLNHNVMYWYQQKSSQAPKLLFHYYDKDFNNEADTPDNFQSRRPNTSFCFLDIRSPGLGDTAMYLCATSRDPGDGTDTQYFGPGTRLTVL.

V gene TRBV29-1 combines with J gene TRBJ2-7; 8 nucleotides align to TRBD1. Germline V gives CDR1 SQVTM, CDR2 ANQGSEA. The CDR3 has 12 amino acids. V gave up 7 bases and J gave up 2 bases; unmatched junction bases: 4. This CDR3 is CSARGQAYEQYF. Written as DNA, the CDR3 is TGCAGCGCTAGGGGACAGGCCTACGAGCAGTACTTC.

The chain recombines TRBV6-6 with TRBJ1-2; 8 bases match TRBD1. CDR3 size: 13 residues. Germline V lookup: CDR1 MNHNY, CDR2 SVGAGI (reference sequence). The J segment lost 8 bases and the V segment lost 2 bases, leaving 4 bases of the junction unmatched. This CDR3 is CASSYVAGGGYTF. The CDR3, as DNA: TGTGCCAGCAGTTACGTCGCAGGGGGCGGCTACACCTTC.

The chain joins TRBV29-1 to TRBJ1-3, with D perhaps TRBD1 (6 bases). With 0 bases removed from V and 4 bases from J, the gap between germline ends came to 10 bases. This CDR3 is 14 amino acids long. Germline CDR1 and CDR2: SQVTM and ANQGSEA. The CDR3 region is CSVEDTGMGNTIYF. The CDR3 coding sequence is TGCAGCGTTGAAGATACAGGGATGGGAAACACCATATATTTT.

The chain joins TRBV6-6 to TRBJ2-7; D uncertain. The germline gives CDR1 MNHNY, CDR2 SVGAGI (reference sequence). Trimming cost V 2 bases and J 3 bases, with 8 bases left between them. The CDR3 length is 13 residues. CDR3 region: CASSYPQSYEQYF. The CDR3, as DNA: TGTGCCAGCAGTTACCCACAGAGCTACGAGCAGTACTTC.

This clone was seen a handful of times. This sequence joins TRBV2 and TRBJ2-7; D perhaps matches TRBD1 (6 bases). Germline V gene lookup returns CDR1 SNHLY and CDR2 FYNNEI. V dropped 4 bases and J dropped 1 base, with 8 bases sitting between them. CDR3 size: 13 residues. CDR3 sequence: CASSADSSYEQYF. In DNA form, the CDR3 reads TGTGCCAGCAGTGCGGACAGTTCCTACGAGCAGTACTTC.

V usage is TRBV4-3 and J usage is TRBJ1-3, with D hard to call. The ends were cut back, 1 base at V and 2 bases at J, with 3 bases in the middle. The CDR3 spans 13 residues. CDR1 and CDR2 from the germline V gene are LGHNA and YSLEER. CDR3 DNA sequence: TGCGCCAGCAGCCAAGCGCCTGGAAACACCATATATTTT. This sequence encodes CASSQAPGNTIYF.

The V gene is TRBV2, the J gene TRBJ1-5; D not certain. Germline CDR1 reads SNHLY; CDR2 reads FYNNEI. V was clipped by 8 bases and J by 0 bases, with 11 bases between them. This CDR3 is built from 14 residues. As DNA, the CDR3 is TGTGCCAGCGCTCCGACAAATAGCAATCAGCCCCAGCATTTT. Amino acid sequence: CASAPTNSNQPQHF.

This chain uses TRBV5-4 with TRBJ2-7, with TRBD2 matching 12 bases. V dropped 4 bases and J dropped 3; count of bases not matched to a gene: 5. Per the germline V gene, CDR1 is SGHNT and CDR2 is YYREEE (reference sequence). CDR3 length: 15 amino acids. CDR3 nucleotides: TGTGCCAGCAGCCCGACTAGCGGGAGAGTCTACGAGCAGTACTTC. Protein sequence: CASSPTSGRVYEQYF. Using reference TRBV5-4 and TRBJ2-7 for the parts outside the CDR3, the full variable domain is ETGVTQSPTHLIKTRGQQVTLRCSSQSGHNTVSWYQQALGQGPQFIFQYYREEENGRGNFPPRFSGLQFPNYSSELNVNALELDDSALYLCASSPTSGRVYEQYFGPGTRLTVT.

This sequence joins TRBV28 and TRBJ2-5; 7 positions agree with TRBD1. V shed 3 bases, J shed 1 base, and the junction held 5 bases outside the gene matches. This CDR3 contains 15 residues. Germline V CDR1 and CDR2: MDHEN, SYDVKM. The DNA for the CDR3 is TGTGCCAGCAGTTTGGACAGGAGTTTCCAAGAGACCCAGTACTTC. Amino acids: CASSLDRSFQETQYF. Variable domain in full (rest from reference TRBV28 and TRBJ2-5): DVKVTQSSRYLVKRTGEKVFLECVQDMDHENMFWYRQDPGLGLRLIYFSYDVKMKEKGDIPEGYSVSREKKERFSLILESASTNQTSMYLCASSLDRSFQETQYFGPGTRLLVL.

This clone showed up just a few times. The chain links TRBV2 to TRBJ1-5; no firm D call. CDR3 length: 16 residues. Germline V gene lookup returns CDR1 SNHLY and CDR2 FYNNEI. V gave up 8 bases and J gave up 0 bases, with 17 bases separating them. The CDR3 region has the DNA TGTGCCAGCGGTGGACTGACAAGCTATAGCAATCAGCCCCAGCATTTT. This codes for CASGGLTSYSNQPQHF. Based on the CDR3 plus reference TRBV2 and TRBJ1-5, the full variable domain is EPEVTQTPSHQVTQMGQEVILRCVPISNHLYFYWYRQILGQKVEFLVSFYNNEISEKSEIFDDQFSVERPDGSNFTLKIRSTKLEDSAMYFCASGGLTSYSNQPQHFGDGTRLSIL.

As DNA, the CDR3 is TGTGCCACCAGCTCAGACAGGGGAAACAATCAGCCCCAGCATTTT. Its translation is CATSSDRGNNQPQHF. The V call is TRBV15, the J call TRBJ1-5; 8 bases map to TRBD1. The length of the CDR3 is 15 residues. Germline lookup yields CDR1 LNHNV and CDR2 YYDKDF (reference sequence). V shed 5 bases, J shed 3 bases, and the junction held 6 bases outside the gene matches.

The chain joins TRBV5-4 to TRBJ2-1; D unclear. V dropped 9 bases and J dropped 15 bases, with 22 bases sitting between them. In germline, CDR1 is SGHNT, CDR2 YYREEE (reference sequence). The CDR3 totals 12 residues. The CDR3 region is CANPLWANVGFF. CDR3 nucleotide sequence: TGTGCCAACCCCCTCTGGGCTAATGTTGGGTTCTTC.

The rearrangement joins TRBV28 to TRBJ1-4, with D unresolved. Trimming removed 0 bases from V and 0 bases from J, with 8 bases in between. This CDR3 is 16 amino acids long. The germline gives CDR1 MDHEN, CDR2 SYDVKM. This CDR3 is CASSLWRASTNEKLFF. The CDR3, as DNA: TGTGCCAGCAGTTTATGGAGGGCGTCAACTAATGAAAAACTGTTTTTT.

The V call is TRBV18, the J call TRBJ2-1; 10 bases match TRBD2. This CDR3 comprises 16 residues. J lost 6 bases, V lost 0 bases, and 5 bases had no gene match. Germline-derived CDR1 and CDR2 are KGHSH and LQKENI. The CDR3 DNA reads TGTGCCAGCTCACCACCTTTACTAGCGGGAACCAATGAGCAGTTCTTC. It codes for CASSPPLLAGTNEQFF.

This CDR3 reads CASSLGTSSNQPQHF. CDR3 nucleotides: TGTGCCAGCAGTCTTGGGACGTCTAGCAATCAGCCCCAGCATTTT. This rearrangement joins TRBV6-1 to TRBJ1-5, with D perhaps TRBD1 (5 bases). The germline V gene encodes CDR1 MNHNS and CDR2 SASEGT. The CDR3 is 15 residues long. V shed 5 bases and J shed 0 bases, with 11 bases lying between them.

V gene TRBV7-6 combines with J gene TRBJ2-5; 9 bases line up with TRBD2. The V gene end was trimmed by 6 bases and the J gene end by 1 base; junction bases not matched to a gene: 3. This CDR3 is 14 amino acids long. Per germline, CDR1 SGHVS and CDR2 FNYEAQ. The chain's CDR3 is CASSRLAVQETQYF. In nucleotides, the CDR3 is TGTGCCAGCAGTCGACTAGCGGTCCAAGAGACCCAGTACTTC.